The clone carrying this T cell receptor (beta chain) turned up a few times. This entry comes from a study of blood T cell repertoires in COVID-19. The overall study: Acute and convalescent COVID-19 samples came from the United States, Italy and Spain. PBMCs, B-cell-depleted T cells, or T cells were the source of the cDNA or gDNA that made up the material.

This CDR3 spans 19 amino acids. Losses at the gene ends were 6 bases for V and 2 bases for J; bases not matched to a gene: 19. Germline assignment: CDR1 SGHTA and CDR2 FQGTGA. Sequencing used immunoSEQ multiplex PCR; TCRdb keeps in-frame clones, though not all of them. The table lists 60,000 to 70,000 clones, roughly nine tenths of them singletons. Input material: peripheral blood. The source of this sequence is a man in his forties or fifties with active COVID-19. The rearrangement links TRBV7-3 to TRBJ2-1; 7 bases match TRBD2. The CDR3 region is CASSSLRLASSDAYNEQFF. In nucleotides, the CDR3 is TGTGCCAGCAGTTCTCTTAGACTAGCCTCCTCAGACGCCTACAATGAGCAGTTCTTC. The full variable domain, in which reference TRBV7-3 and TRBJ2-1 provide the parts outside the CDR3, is GAGVSQTPSNKVTEKGKYVELRCDPISGHTALYWYRQSLGQGPEFLIYFQGTGAADDSGLPNDRFFAVRPEGSVSTLKIQRTERGDSAVYLCASSSLRLASSDAYNEQFFGPGTRLTVL.